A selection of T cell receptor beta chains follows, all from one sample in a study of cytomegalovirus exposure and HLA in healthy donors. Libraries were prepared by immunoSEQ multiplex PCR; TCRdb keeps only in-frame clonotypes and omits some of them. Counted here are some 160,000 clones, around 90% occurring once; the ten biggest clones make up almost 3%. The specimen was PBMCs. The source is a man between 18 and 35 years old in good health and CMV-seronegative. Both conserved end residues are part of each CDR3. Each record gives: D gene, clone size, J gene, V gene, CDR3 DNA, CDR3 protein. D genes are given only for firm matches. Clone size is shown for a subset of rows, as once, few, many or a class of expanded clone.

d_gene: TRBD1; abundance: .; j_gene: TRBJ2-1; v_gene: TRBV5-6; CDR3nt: TGTGCCAGCAGATCACAGGGGGCCCATGAGCAGTTCTTC; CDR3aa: CASRSQGAHEQFF
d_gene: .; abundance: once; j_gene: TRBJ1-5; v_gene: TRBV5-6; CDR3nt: TGTGCCAGCAGCTTTGAGGGGCAGCGGGGTCAGCCCCAGCATTTT; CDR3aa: CASSFEGQRGQPQHF
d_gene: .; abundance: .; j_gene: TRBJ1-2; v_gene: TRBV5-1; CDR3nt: TGCGCCAGCAGCTTGTGGAGGGCATGGAGGGGAAGCTATGGCTACACCTTC; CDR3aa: CASSLWRAWRGSYGYTF
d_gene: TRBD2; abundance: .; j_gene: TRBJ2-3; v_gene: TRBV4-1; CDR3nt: TGCGCCAGCAGCCAAGAGCTAGCGGGGAGCACAGATACGCAGTATTTT; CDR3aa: CASSQELAGSTDTQYF
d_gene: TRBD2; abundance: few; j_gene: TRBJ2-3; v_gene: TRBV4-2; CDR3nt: TGTGCCAGCAGACTAGAGGGCGGGGGGGCAACAGATACGCAGTATTTT; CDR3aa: CASRLEGGGATDTQYF
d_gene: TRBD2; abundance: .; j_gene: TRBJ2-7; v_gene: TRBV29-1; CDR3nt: TGCAGCGTTGATGGAATAGCGGGAGGGATCTCCTACGAGCAGTACTTC; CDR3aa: CSVDGIAGGISYEQYF
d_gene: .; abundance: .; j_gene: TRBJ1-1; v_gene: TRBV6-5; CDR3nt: TGTGCCAGCAGTTCCTTTTTTGCAGGGGCAAACACTGAAGCTTTCTTT; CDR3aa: CASSSFFAGANTEAFF
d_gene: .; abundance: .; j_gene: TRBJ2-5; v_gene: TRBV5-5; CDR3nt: TGTGCCAGCAGCTTGGTGGGACTGGAGACCCAGTACTTC; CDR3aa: CASSLVGLETQYF
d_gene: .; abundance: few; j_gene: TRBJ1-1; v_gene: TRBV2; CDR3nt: TGTGCCAGCAGTGTCTATTCCCAGAACACTGAAGCTTTCTTT; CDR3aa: CASSVYSQNTEAFF
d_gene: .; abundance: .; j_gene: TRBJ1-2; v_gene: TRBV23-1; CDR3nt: TGCGCCAGCAGTCTAGGGGAAGTCACCATGGGCTATGGCTACACCTTC; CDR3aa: CASSLGEVTMGYGYTF